This is a list of T cell receptor beta chains from one sample in a study of blood T cell repertoires in COVID-19. Profiling relied on immunoSEQ multiplex PCR, and the TCRdb table lists in-frame clones only, not all of them. The table lists around 60,000 clones, about 85% of them singletons. Sequences were obtained from peripheral blood. The receptors here all came from a man aged 65-85 years with acute or convalescent COVID-19. Each CDR3 is given with its conserved first and last residue. The D gene is left open where the match is weak. Only some rows state a clone size, as once, few, many or a class for expanded clones.

TGTGCCAGCAGGACGGTAGCGGGCGATGAGACCCAGTACTTC	CASRTVAGDETQYF	.	TRBV2	TRBJ2-5	TRBD2
TGTGCCAGCAGCTTAGCGGGGGGGCGAGGGGAGCAGTTCTTC	CASSLAGGRGEQFF	few	TRBV7-6	TRBJ2-1	.
TGTGCCAGCAGCTTAACCTACGAGGGGGGGGGCTATGGCTACACCTTC	CASSLTYEGGGYGYTF	.	TRBV7-2	TRBJ1-2	.
TGCGCCAGCAGTCCACAGGGTCAGCTCCGTACGCAGTATTTT	CASSPQGQLRTQYF	.	TRBV5-1	TRBJ2-3	.
TGTGCCAGCAGTTACCAGGGGGGCCCATCTCAAGAGACCCAGTACTTC	CASSYQGGPSQETQYF	.	TRBV6-5	TRBJ2-5	.
TGTGCCAGCAGCTTTCCGACAGGGTGCTCTGGAAACACCATATATTTT	CASSFPTGCSGNTIYF	.	TRBV11-3	TRBJ1-3	TRBD1
TGCAGCACCAAGAGAAAAATGACAGGGGCGGGCTCCTACGAGCAGTACTTC	CSTKRKMTGAGSYEQYF	once	TRBV29-1	TRBJ2-7	TRBD1
TGTGCCAGCTCACCGACAGGGAACTATGGCTACACCTTC	CASSPTGNYGYTF	.	TRBV18	TRBJ1-2	TRBD1
TGTGCCAGCAGCAAGTTAGGGGGACAGGGGACCGACGAGCAGTACTTC	CASSKLGGQGTDEQYF	.	TRBV7-2	TRBJ2-7	TRBD1
TGTGCCAGCAGTTTAGTAGATAATTCACCCCTCCACTTT	CASSLVDNSPLHF	once	TRBV12-3/TRBV12-4	TRBJ1-6	.
TGCGCCAGCAGCTTGGTAGACACCTCCTACAATGAGCAGTTCTTC	CASSLVDTSYNEQFF	.	TRBV5-1	TRBJ2-1	.
TGTGCCAGCAGCGCCCGGGACTACACAGATACGCAGTATTTT	CASSARDYTDTQYF	.	TRBV5-5	TRBJ2-3	TRBD2
TGTGCCAGCAGCCCCCTAGCGGGGGGGAAAAACATTCAGTACTTC	CASSPLAGGKNIQYF	.	TRBV3-1/TRBV3-2	TRBJ2-4	TRBD2
TGTGCCAGCAGCTTAGTGTCAGGGGTGACTGAAGCTTTCTTT	CASSLVSGVTEAFF	.	TRBV7-2	TRBJ1-1	.
TGCGCCAGCTCCCCACAGCACAGCCAGCCCCAGCATTTT	CASSPQHSQPQHF	.	TRBV10-2	TRBJ1-5	.
TGTGCCAGCAGCGCCAACGGGATGGAGGAGCAGTTCTTC	CASSANGMEEQFF	.	TRBV2	TRBJ2-1	.
TGCGCCAGCCGCCTGGATTACCCCGGGACAGGGGTTCCCCTCCACTTT	CASRLDYPGTGVPLHF	.	TRBV5-1	TRBJ1-6	TRBD1
TGTGCCAGCAGCCTCTGGGGCCAACAGGGGGCAACTAATGAAAAACTGTTTTTT	CASSLWGQQGATNEKLFF	.	TRBV28	TRBJ1-4	TRBD1
TGTGCCAGCAGTCCCCCGACTAGCGTCGGGCGGGGCGAGCAGTACTTC	CASSPPTSVGRGEQYF	.	TRBV28	TRBJ2-7	TRBD2
TGTGCCAGCAGCGCGGGGATGGGAGAAGGTGAAAAACTGTTTTTT	CASSAGMGEGEKLFF	.	TRBV9	TRBJ1-4	.
TGTGCCAGCAGCAAATTGGGCGGGACCTACGCCGACAATGAGCAGTTCTTC	CASSKLGGTYADNEQFF	few	TRBV7-9	TRBJ2-1	.
TGCAGCGCACTCGTCGACGAGCAGTACTTC	CSALVDEQYF	.	TRBV29-1	TRBJ2-7	.
TGTGCCAGCAGCCGACGTCAGGGGACCTACGAGCAGTACTTC	CASSRRQGTYEQYF	.	TRBV6-5	TRBJ2-7	.
TGTGCCAGCAGCCAAGGTCATCCCGGGGATACCTATGGCTACACCTTC	CASSQGHPGDTYGYTF	.	TRBV3-1/TRBV3-2	TRBJ1-2	.
TGTGCCAGCAGCTTTTCCACGACTAGCGGCAGCACAGATACGCAGTATTTT	CASSFSTTSGSTDTQYF	.	TRBV7-3	TRBJ2-3	TRBD2
TGTGCCAGCAGCGTTCCTAGCGGGGGGGCCGGGAATGAGCAGTTCTTC	CASSVPSGGAGNEQFF	.	TRBV5-5	TRBJ2-1	TRBD2
TGTGCCAGCAGCTTGATGACTAGCGAGGATGCGCAGTATTTT	CASSLMTSEDAQYF	once	TRBV11-2	TRBJ2-3	TRBD2
TGTGCCACCAACCCACGGGGCGGGACCCACAATGAGCAGTTCTTC	CATNPRGGTHNEQFF	.	TRBV6-2/TRBV6-3	TRBJ2-1	.
TGCGCCAGCAGCTTGGGGCAGGGTTTGAACACTGAAGCTTTCTTT	CASSLGQGLNTEAFF	.	TRBV5-1	TRBJ1-1	.